The entry below gives a single T cell receptor (beta chain) sequence along with its context. Its specificity is not known. With 4 bases removed from V and 1 base from J, the gap between germline ends came to 14 bases. The CDR3 contains 15 residues. Germline V lookup: CDR1 SGDLS, CDR2 YYNGEE. At cycle 4 day 1, cycle 7 day 1, and baseline, blood was sampled. Produced via immunoSEQ multiplex PCR; TCRdb's table is partial and in-frame only. The sample lists fewer than 20,000 clones, over 80% occurring once. The entry originates in a study of OX40 agonist ivuxolimab in advanced cancers. Study conclusions and caveats: In a subset of nonresponders, normalized T-cell clonal expansion was also low.

Sequenced material: CD4+ or CD8+ T cells sorted from blood, taken in a trial of the OX40 agonist ivuxolimab. The rearrangement links TRBV9 to TRBJ1-1, with D possibly being TRBD1 (6 bases). The sequence was collected from an adult with an advanced solid tumor such as melanoma, head and neck, liver or kidney cancer. The CDR3 loop is CASSTMSGANTEAFF. The CDR3 DNA follows: TGTGCCAGCAGCACCATGTCAGGGGCGAACACTGAAGCTTTCTTT.